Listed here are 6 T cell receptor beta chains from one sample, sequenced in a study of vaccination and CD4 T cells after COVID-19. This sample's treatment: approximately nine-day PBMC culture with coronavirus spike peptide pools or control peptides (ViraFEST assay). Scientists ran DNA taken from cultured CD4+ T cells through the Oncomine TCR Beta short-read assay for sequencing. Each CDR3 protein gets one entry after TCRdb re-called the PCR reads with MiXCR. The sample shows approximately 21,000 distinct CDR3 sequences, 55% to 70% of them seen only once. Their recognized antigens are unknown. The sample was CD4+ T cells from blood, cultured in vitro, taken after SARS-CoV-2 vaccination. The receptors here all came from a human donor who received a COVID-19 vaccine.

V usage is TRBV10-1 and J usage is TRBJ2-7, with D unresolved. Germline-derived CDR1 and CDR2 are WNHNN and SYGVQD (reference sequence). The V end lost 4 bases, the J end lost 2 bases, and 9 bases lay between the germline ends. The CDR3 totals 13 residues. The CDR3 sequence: CASSVGPTYEQYF. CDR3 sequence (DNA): TGCGCCAGCAGTGTTGGTCCCACCTACGAGCAGTACTTC.

CDR3 DNA sequence: TGTGCCAGCAGTTTAAATAGGGGAAAGCTGTTTTTT. Its translation is CASSLNRGKLFF. The chain carries TRBV27 and TRBJ2-2, with D perhaps TRBD1 (5 bases). This CDR3 region has 12 residues. CDR1 is MNHEY and CDR2 is SMNVEV in the germline V gene (reference sequence). The ends were cut back, 2 bases at V and 12 bases at J, with 10 bases in the middle.

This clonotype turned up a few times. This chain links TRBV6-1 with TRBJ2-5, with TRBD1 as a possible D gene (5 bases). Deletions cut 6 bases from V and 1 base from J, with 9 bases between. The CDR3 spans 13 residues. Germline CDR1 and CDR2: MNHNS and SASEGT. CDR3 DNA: TGTGCCAGCAGGAAGGACACCCAAGAGACCCAGTACTTC. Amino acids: CASRKDTQETQYF.

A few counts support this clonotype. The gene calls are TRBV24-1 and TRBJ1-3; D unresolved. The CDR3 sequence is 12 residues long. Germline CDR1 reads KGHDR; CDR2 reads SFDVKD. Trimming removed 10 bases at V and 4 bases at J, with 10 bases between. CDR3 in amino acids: CATTDEGNTIYF. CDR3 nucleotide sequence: TGTGCCACGACGGACGAGGGAAACACCATATATTTT.

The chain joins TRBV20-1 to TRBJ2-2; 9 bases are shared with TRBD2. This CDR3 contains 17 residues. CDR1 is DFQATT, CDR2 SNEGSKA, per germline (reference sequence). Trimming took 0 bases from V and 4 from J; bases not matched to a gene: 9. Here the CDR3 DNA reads TGCAGTGCTAGAGATGGAGGGCGGGGGGGCATCACCGGGGAGCTGTTTTTT. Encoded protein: CSARDGGRGGITGELFF.

The CDR3 DNA reads TGTGCCAGCAAAATAGGGACAGGGGGCGACTATGGCTACACCTTC. This gives the protein CASKIGTGGDYGYTF. The chain couples TRBV6-1 to TRBJ1-2; 12 bases fit TRBD1. Germline-derived CDR1 and CDR2 are MNHNS and SASEGT. V lost 7 bases to trimming and J lost 3 bases; unmatched junction nucleotides: 6. CDR3 length: 15 residues.